The 21 T cell receptor beta chains below were found in one sample sequenced in a study of blood T cell repertoires in COVID-19. Sequencing was performed with immunoSEQ multiplex PCR; in TCRdb, only in-frame clones are kept and a portion is missing. The table shows over 130,000 clones, with 80% to 90% occurring only once. Sequencing was done on a sample of peripheral blood. The receptors were sampled from a man between 60 and 75 years old with active or convalescent COVID-19.

The V gene is TRBV4-3, the J gene TRBJ1-6; maybe TRBD1 (6 bases). The germline CDR1 and CDR2 sequences are LGHNA and YSLEER. The V and J ends lost 0 bases and 9 bases respectively, with 12 bases between them. This CDR3 contains 15 residues. The CDR3: CASSQDMGAFSPLHF. The DNA for the CDR3 is TGCGCCAGCAGCCAAGATATGGGGGCGTTTTCACCCCTCCACTTT.

The chain employs TRBV7-9 and TRBJ2-5, with 7 bases fitting TRBD1. Trimming took 5 bases from V and 5 from J; bases not matched to a gene: 5. From germline, CDR1 is SEHNR and CDR2 FQNEAQ (reference sequence). This CDR3 region has 13 residues. CDR3 in amino acids: CASSIQGPETQYF. The CDR3 DNA reads as TGTGCCAGCAGCATACAGGGGCCGGAGACCCAGTACTTC.

The rearrangement links TRBV29-1 to TRBJ1-4, with a tentative D call TRBD1 (5 bases). The germline V gene encodes CDR1 SQVTM and CDR2 ANQGSEA. CDR3 length equals 14 residues. Trimming shortened V by 6 bases and J by 3 bases, and 14 bases separated the two germline ends. The CDR3 bases are TGCAGCGTCCAACCACAGGCCCCTAATGAAAAACTGTTTTTT. Encoded protein: CSVQPQAPNEKLFF.

V is TRBV4-2 and J is TRBJ2-1, with 9 bases aligning to TRBD2. The length of the CDR3 is 16 residues. The ends lost 0 bases at V and 6 bases at J; junction bases unmatched: 6. CDR1 and CDR2 (germline): LGHNA, YNFKEQ. The CDR3 protein is CASSQEAGGVVNEQFF. CDR3 DNA: TGTGCCAGCAGCCAAGAAGCGGGAGGAGTAGTCAATGAGCAGTTCTTC.

J is TRBJ1-4 and V is TRBV18; D not resolved. The CDR3 is 15 residues long. The V gene lost 3 bases and the J gene lost 0 bases, with 8 bases spanning the gap. Germline lookup yields CDR1 KGHSH and CDR2 LQKENI. Here the CDR3 reads CASSPYIATNEKLFF. The CDR3, as DNA: TGTGCCAGCTCACCGTACATTGCAACTAATGAAAAACTGTTTTTT.

The chain couples TRBV28 to TRBJ1-5, with D tentatively TRBD1 (6 bases). The CDR3 has 15 amino acids. The germline gives CDR1 MDHEN, CDR2 SYDVKM. Trimming left V 7 bases short and J 0 bases short, with 13 bases between. The CDR3: CASTALDSSNQPQHF. The DNA of the CDR3 is TGTGCCAGCACCGCCTTGGACAGTAGCAATCAGCCCCAGCATTTT.

The chain joins TRBV18 to TRBJ2-3; 10 bases match TRBD2. The CDR3 is made up of 16 amino acids. In germline, CDR1 is KGHSH, CDR2 LQKENI. Trimming cost V 6 bases and J 2 bases; bases outside gene matches: 8. The CDR3 here is CASSAIAGGLTDTQYF. CDR3 DNA: TGTGCCAGCTCGGCTATAGCGGGAGGTCTCACAGATACGCAGTATTTT.

The rearrangement joins TRBV4-3 to TRBJ1-6, with D perhaps matching TRBD1 (5 bases). CDR1 is LGHNA, CDR2 YSLEER, per germline. V lost 0 bases and J 2 bases, leaving 14 bases between the germline ends. CDR3 size: 18 residues. The CDR3 spells CASSQEAQGLTYNSPLHF. The CDR3 coding sequence is TGCGCCAGCAGCCAAGAAGCCCAGGGATTGACCTATAATTCACCCCTCCACTTT.

The DNA of the CDR3 is TGTGCCAGCAGTTTACTGGCCGGGGCTGGAAACACCATATATTTT. Its protein product is CASSLLAGAGNTIYF. The rearrangement uses TRBV28 and TRBJ1-3; D remains unclear. Germline assignment: CDR1 MDHEN and CDR2 SYDVKM. The CDR3 covers 15 residues. V lost 2 bases and J lost 2, with 10 bases in between.

The rearrangement joins TRBV5-1 to TRBJ2-7; 8 positions agree with TRBD1. The germline V gene encodes CDR1 SGHRS and CDR2 YFSETQ. After removal of 3 bases from V and 1 base from J, the junction contained 6 bases not matched to a gene. The CDR3 has 15 amino acids. The CDR3 protein is CASSSPDRASYEQYF. CDR3 nucleotide sequence: TGCGCCAGCAGCTCACCGGACAGGGCGTCCTACGAGCAGTACTTC.

The rearrangement uses TRBV28 and TRBJ2-7; TRBD2 matches 13 bases. This CDR3 is 15 amino acids long. Germline assignment: CDR1 MDHEN and CDR2 SYDVKM. With V trimmed by 8 bases and J by 5 bases, 9 bases remained unmatched. CDR3 amino acids: CASRIRTSGSNEQYF. CDR3 bases: TGTGCCAGCCGCATTAGGACTAGCGGGAGTAACGAGCAGTACTTC.

The V gene is TRBV28, the J gene TRBJ1-5; D uncertain. The CDR3 runs 11 residues. Germline-derived CDR1 and CDR2 are MDHEN and SYDVKM. The germline V and J ends were trimmed by 5 bases and 15 bases, with 14 bases remaining between them. The CDR3 spells CASSLSKELHF. The CDR3, as DNA: TGTGCCAGCAGTCTCTCTAAAGAACTGCATTTT.

This clone was seen just once. The chain couples TRBV5-1 to TRBJ1-5; the D gene is possibly TRBD1 (6 bases). Germline V gene lookup returns CDR1 SGHRS and CDR2 YFSETQ. Trimming cost V 4 bases and J 3 bases, with 8 bases left between them. This CDR3 is built from 13 residues. Here the CDR3 DNA reads TGCGCCAGCAGCCGGGACATCAATCAGCCCCAGCATTTT. It is translated as CASSRDINQPQHF.

This clone showed up just once. The junction departs from germline at one end; a sequencing error may be responsible. V usage is TRBV7-7 and J usage is TRBJ2-5, with D tentatively TRBD1 (5 bases). The CDR3 totals 15 residues. Germline V gives CDR1 SSHAT, CDR2 FNYEAQ (reference sequence). CDR3 region: CASSLLQTAQETQYF. The CDR3 bases are TGTGCTAGCAGCTTATTACAGACAGCCCAAGAGACCCAGTACTTC.

This clone was counted between two and nine times. The rearrangement links TRBV5-1 to TRBJ2-1, with 7 bases matching TRBD2. V gave up 6 bases and J gave up 4 bases; unmatched junction bases: 10. The germline V gene has CDR1 SGHRS and CDR2 YFSETQ. The length of the CDR3 is 15 residues. The CDR3 DNA is TGCGCCAGCAACATTGGTGGCGGGAGTTACAATGAGCAGTTCTTC. Its translation: CASNIGGGSYNEQFF.

This clone has only one observation. J is TRBJ1-6 and V is TRBV7-8; 9 bases are shared with TRBD1. V was pared by 4 bases and J by 10 bases, with 5 bases of the junction left unmatched. CDR3 size: 14 residues. Germline V gene sequence: CDR1 SGHVS, CDR2 FQNEAQ. In DNA form, the CDR3 reads TGTGCCAGCAGCTCCGGGACAGGGAAATCACCCCTCCACTTT. It specifies CASSSGTGKSPLHF. Complete variable domain (other parts from reference TRBV7-8 and TRBJ1-6): GAGVSQSPRYKVAKRGQDVALRCDPISGHVSLFWYQQALGQGPEFLTYFQNEAQLDKSGLPSDRFFAERPEGSVSTLKIQRTQQEDSAVYLCASSSGTGKSPLHFGNGTRLTVT.

Written as DNA, the CDR3 is TGTGCCAGCAGCCCGCGGGGCAGCGGGAGTGTGACAGATACGCAGTATTTT. Its protein product is CASSPRGSGSVTDTQYF. The chain links TRBV9 to TRBJ2-3; 8 positions match TRBD2. The V gene's germline CDR1 is SGDLS and CDR2 YYNGEE. The V and J ends lost 4 bases and 3 bases, in that order; junction bases with no gene match: 13. This CDR3 has 17 residues.

The V call is TRBV29-1, the J call TRBJ2-5; D is uncertain. The germline V and J ends were trimmed by 5 bases and 2 bases, with 6 bases remaining between them. CDR3 length: 11 residues. The germline V gene has CDR1 SQVTM and CDR2 ANQGSEA. CDR3 amino acids: CSVSPQETQYF. The DNA for the CDR3 is TGCAGCGTTTCCCCGCAAGAGACCCAGTACTTC.

This rearrangement joins TRBV19 to TRBJ2-7; a possible D gene is TRBD1 (5 bases). Germline V gives CDR1 LNHDA, CDR2 SQIVND (reference sequence). V dropped 5 bases and J dropped 0 bases, with 14 bases sitting between them. The length of the CDR3 is 15 residues. CDR3 amino acids: CASSRTGRNSYEQYF. CDR3 DNA sequence: TGTGCCAGTAGTCGAACAGGCCGAAACTCCTACGAGCAGTACTTC.

V usage is TRBV6-2 or TRBV6-3 and J usage is TRBJ1-1; D call uncertain. Germline V gives CDR1 MNHEY, CDR2 SVGEGT. Trimming removed 2 bases at V and 2 bases at J, with 6 bases between. The length of the CDR3 is 13 residues. This chain's CDR3 is CASSYLRNTEAFF. The CDR3 bases are TGTGCCAGCAGTTACCTGAGAAACACTGAAGCTTTCTTT.

The chain uses TRBV20-1 and TRBJ2-3; D is ambiguous. V was pared by 6 bases and J by 0 bases, with 4 bases between. Germline V CDR1 and CDR2: DFQATT, SNEGSKA (reference sequence). CDR3 length: 11 amino acids. The CDR3 reads CSALSTDTQYF. CDR3 nucleotides: TGCAGTGCCCTTAGCACAGATACGCAGTATTTT.